The sequence of this T cell receptor (beta chain) was determined in a study of neurological immune-mediated disorders. A 10-nucleotide random UMI tagged transcripts in template-switch 5'RACE cDNA synthesis. TCRdb re-derived calls from the 5' RACE reads in MiXCR, one entry per CDR3 protein. The table shows 15,000 to 20,000 distinct CDR3 sequences, with about 10% occurring only once. V lost 0 bases, J lost 7 bases, and 5 bases stayed unmatched. CDR1 is SQVTM, CDR2 ANQGSEA, per germline. The CDR3 runs 14 residues. This clonotype was detected many times. The sorted libraries drew on roughly 1 million T cells that were CD4+ or CD8+.

The specimen sequenced was CD8+ T cells from blood. This chain links TRBV29-1 with TRBJ1-1, with TRBD1 matching over 10 bases. This clonotype was obtained from a woman aged 45-65 years in good health. This chain's CDR3 is CSVEDTDRGDEAFF. The CDR3 nucleotides are TGCAGCGTTGAAGACACGGACAGGGGGGATGAAGCTTTCTTT.